The present TCR beta chain was sequenced within a study of cytotoxic CD8 clonotypes in ibrutinib-treated CLL. The protocol was immunoSEQ multiplex PCR, while the TCRdb copy is restricted to in-frame clones and leaves out a portion. The repertoire holds 150,000 to 200,000 clones, with around 84% as singletons. CDR3 length: 15 residues. Trimming removed 6 bases from V and 2 bases from J, with 17 bases in between. CDR1 is MNHNY, CDR2 SVGAGI, per germline (reference sequence). This specimen consisted of PBMCs, obtained after 12 months of ibrutinib treatment. The source of this sequence is a human donor with chronic lymphocytic leukemia. The rearrangement uses TRBV6-6 and TRBJ2-7; possible D gene TRBD1, 6 bases. CDR3 protein: CASSNREAPPYEQYF. In nucleotides, the CDR3 is TGTGCCAGCAGCAACAGGGAAGCCCCCCCCTACGAGCAGTACTTC.